Listed below are T cell receptor beta chains from one sample, sequenced in a study of cytomegalovirus exposure and HLA in healthy donors. Data came from immunoSEQ multiplex PCR; TCRdb stores just in-frame clones and leaves some out. The repertoire holds some 84,000 clones, with roughly 78% as singletons. The sequencing input was PBMCs. The receptors were sampled from a male donor in good health and CMV-seropositive. CDR3s include the opening cysteine and the closing phenylalanine or tryptophan. The order of the fields is clone size, V gene, D gene, J gene, CDR3 DNA, CDR3 protein. The D gene is left open where the match is weak. Clone size is shown for a subset of rows, as once, few, many or a class of expanded clone.

-	TRBV30	-	TRBJ1-2	TGTGCCTGGACCCGAGTCCCCCGCTCTGGCTACACCTTC	CAWTRVPRSGYTF
-	TRBV30	-	TRBJ1-1	TGTGCTTGCATACCTAGGGGAGGGATGAACACTGAAGCTTTCTTT	CACIPRGGMNTEAFF
-	TRBV2	-	TRBJ2-5	TGTGCCAGCAGCCCGGACTTCCTGGGGTACCAAGAGACCCAGTACTTC	CASSPDFLGYQETQYF
-	TRBV5-6	-	TRBJ2-3	TGTGCCAGCAGCTTGGGCGGTAGCTCGGATACGCAGTATTTT	CASSLGGSSDTQYF
-	TRBV9	TRBD2	TRBJ2-1	TGTGCCAGCAGCGTAGCAGGGACTAGCGGGATATATGAGCAGTTCTTC	CASSVAGTSGIYEQFF
-	TRBV30	-	TRBJ2-1	TGTGCCTGGAGTGTAGTGGTGGGGGCGGGTGAGCAGTTCTTC	CAWSVVVGAGEQFF
-	TRBV7-9	TRBD1	TRBJ2-4	TGTGCCAGCAGCTCGGGACAGGAGAAAAACATTCAGTACTTC	CASSSGQEKNIQYF
-	TRBV6-4	TRBD1	TRBJ2-2	TGTGCCAGCAGCCCAACTCCGCAGGGGGTCCCGAACACCGGGGAGCTGTTTTTT	CASSPTPQGVPNTGELFF
-	TRBV6-1	TRBD2	TRBJ2-1	TGTGCCAGCAGTGTTAGCGGGAAGACCTACAATGAGCAGTTCTTC	CASSVSGKTYNEQFF
-	TRBV15	-	TRBJ2-7	TGTGCCACCAGCAGTTTACGGTTCTCCTACGAGCAGTACTTC	CATSSLRFSYEQYF
-	TRBV2	-	TRBJ1-1	TGTGCCAGTTGTAACGACAGGAAAGACACTGAAGCTTTCTTT	CASCNDRKDTEAFF
once	TRBV19	-	TRBJ2-3	TGTGCCAGCCATCGGGTGGGAGGTACGCAGTATTTT	CASHRVGGTQYF
-	TRBV9	TRBD2	TRBJ2-3	TGTGCCAGCAGCGTAGAGGAGGGGACTAGCGGGAGACATACGCAGTATTTT	CASSVEEGTSGRHTQYF
-	TRBV5-1	TRBD1	TRBJ1-2	TGCGCCAGCAGCTTAGGGGACAGCGACAACTATGGCTACACCTTC	CASSLGDSDNYGYTF
once	TRBV7-9	TRBD2	TRBJ2-3	TGTGCCAGCAGCTTAATCCTAGCGGGAGCCGGAGATACGCAGTATTTT	CASSLILAGAGDTQYF
-	TRBV19	-	TRBJ2-7	TGTGCCAGTAGTATAGATCGGGCAGGGGCCCGACTTGGCTACGAGCAGTACTTC	CASSIDRAGARLGYEQYF
-	TRBV7-2	TRBD1	TRBJ1-6	TGTGCCAGCAGCCTGCAGGGGGTTGTGTCCTATAATTCACCCCTCCACTTT	CASSLQGVVSYNSPLHF
-	TRBV5-1	-	TRBJ2-7	TGCGCCAGCAGCTCCGACGGGCAGGGTCGGTCCTACGAGCAGTACTTC	CASSSDGQGRSYEQYF
-	TRBV7-9	-	TRBJ2-5	TGTGCCAGCAGCTTAGTACAAGAGACCCAGTACTTC	CASSLVQETQYF
-	TRBV5-1	TRBD1	TRBJ2-4	TGCGCCAGCAGCTTGACCGGACAGGGTGGGGCCAAAAACATTCAGTACTTC	CASSLTGQGGAKNIQYF
-	TRBV19	-	TRBJ2-7	TGTGCCAGTAGTATAGTTGGGGCTACCTACGAGCAGTACTTC	CASSIVGATYEQYF
-	TRBV5-1	TRBD1	TRBJ1-5	TGCGCCAGCAGCCGGGACAGGGTGAGCAATCAGCCCCAGCATTTT	CASSRDRVSNQPQHF
-	TRBV4-1	-	TRBJ2-7	TGCGCCAGCAGCCAAGTTTACAGGGTTGGATACGAGCAGTACTTC	CASSQVYRVGYEQYF
-	TRBV7-9	TRBD2	TRBJ2-6	TGTGCCAGCAGCTGGGAGGGGAGCTCTGGGGCCAACGTCCTGACTTTC	CASSWEGSSGANVLTF
-	TRBV16	-	TRBJ2-2	TGTGCCAGCAGCCCGATGACAGTTCACGGGGAGCTGTTTTTT	CASSPMTVHGELFF
-	TRBV5-1	-	TRBJ2-3	TGCGCCAGCAGCTTGGGGCTAGCGAGCACAGATACGCAGTATTTT	CASSLGLASTDTQYF
once	TRBV20-1	-	TRBJ2-7	TGCAGTGCTCCACAGGGTGGCGAGCAGTACTTC	CSAPQGGEQYF
-	TRBV27	-	TRBJ1-5	TGTGCCAGCAGTTTATTGGGGGCACCCCTGAATCAGCCCCAGCATTTT	CASSLLGAPLNQPQHF
-	TRBV2	TRBD2	TRBJ2-7	TGTGCCAGGGGGACTAGCGGGAGCTACGAGCAGTACTTC	CARGTSGSYEQYF
once	TRBV2	TRBD1	TRBJ2-7	TGTGCCAGCAGTGGTTGGACAGGGGGCTCTGGCGAGCAGTACTTC	CASSGWTGGSGEQYF
once	TRBV7-3	-	TRBJ2-2	TGTGCCAGCAGCTTCGGGTCCAGGGCCGACGGGGAGCTGTTTTTT	CASSFGSRADGELFF
-	TRBV2	TRBD1	TRBJ2-2	TGTGCCAGCATCCGAGCAGGGGGCGACACCGGGGAGCTGTTTTTT	CASIRAGGDTGELFF
-	TRBV5-6	TRBD2	TRBJ2-1	TGTGCCAGCAGCTCTGGGCTAGCGGGTTTCACCTACAATGAGCAGTTCTTC	CASSSGLAGFTYNEQFF
-	TRBV2	TRBD1	TRBJ2-5	TGTGCCAGCAGTGGGCTTGACAGGGTATTGACCGAGACCCAGTACTTC	CASSGLDRVLTETQYF
once	TRBV7-2	-	TRBJ2-1	TGTGCCAGCTCGCGGGACGGCAATGAGCAGTTCTTC	CASSRDGNEQFF
-	TRBV30	TRBD2	TRBJ2-3	TGTGCCTGGAGTGTAGCCGGGACTAGCGGGAGGGCCCTAGATACGCAGTATTTT	CAWSVAGTSGRALDTQYF
-	TRBV23-1	TRBD1	TRBJ2-1	TGCGCCAGCGGGCCGGACAGGGATCGGACGAATGAGCAGTTCTTC	CASGPDRDRTNEQFF
-	TRBV7-9	TRBD1	TRBJ1-5	TGTGCCAGCAGCGTGGACAGGGCGGGTCAGCCCCAGCATTTT	CASSVDRAGQPQHF
-	TRBV5-1	-	TRBJ2-1	TGCGCCAGCAGCTTGGGTCAGGGGCCAGGGGATGAGCAGTTCTTC	CASSLGQGPGDEQFF
once	TRBV14	TRBD2	TRBJ2-1	TGTGCCAGCAGCCAAGCCCGACTAGCGGGAGGCAAAAATGAGCAGTTCTTC	CASSQARLAGGKNEQFF